This TCR beta chain was recovered during a study of blood T cell repertoires in COVID-19. Study at large: Collection of acute and convalescent COVID-19 samples took place in the United States, Italy and Spain. PBMCs, B-cell-depleted T cells, or T cells were the source of the cDNA or gDNA that made up the material.

Original handling: Reference gene primer amplification gave nucleated cell count estimates. Produced via immunoSEQ multiplex PCR; TCRdb's table is partial and in-frame only. V and J calls plus clone size are reproduced from that table; the DNA served to infer D and trimming. Altogether 27,000 or so clones are present, 91% being singletons, with the ten largest covering 16%. Germline CDR1 and CDR2: SGHTS and YDEGEE. There are 17 residues in the CDR3. J was trimmed by 0 bases and V by 2 bases; bases with no gene match: 5. This TCR was recovered from a human donor with active COVID-19. The donor label of this sample is uncertain. The V and J genes are TRBV5-8 and TRBJ2-6; 7 bases fit TRBD1. Sequencing was carried out using peripheral blood. CDR3 in amino acids: CASSFGQVYSGANVLTF. CDR3 nucleotide sequence: TGTGCCAGCAGCTTTGGACAGGTGTACTCTGGGGCCAACGTCCTGACTTTC.